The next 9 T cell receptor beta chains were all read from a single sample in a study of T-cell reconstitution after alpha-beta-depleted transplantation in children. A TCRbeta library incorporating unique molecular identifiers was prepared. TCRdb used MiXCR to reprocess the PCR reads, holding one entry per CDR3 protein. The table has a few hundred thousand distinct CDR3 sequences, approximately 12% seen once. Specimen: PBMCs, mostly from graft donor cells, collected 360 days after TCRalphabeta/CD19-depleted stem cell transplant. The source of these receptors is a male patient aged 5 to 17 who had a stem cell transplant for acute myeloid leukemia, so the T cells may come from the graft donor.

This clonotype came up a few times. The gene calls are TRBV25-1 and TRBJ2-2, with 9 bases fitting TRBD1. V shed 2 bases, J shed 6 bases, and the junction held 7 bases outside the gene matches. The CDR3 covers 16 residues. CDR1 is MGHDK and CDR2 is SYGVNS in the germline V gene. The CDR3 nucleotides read TGTGCCAGCAGTGAAACCGGGACAGGGCTTTCCGGGGAGCTGTTTTTT. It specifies CASSETGTGLSGELFF.

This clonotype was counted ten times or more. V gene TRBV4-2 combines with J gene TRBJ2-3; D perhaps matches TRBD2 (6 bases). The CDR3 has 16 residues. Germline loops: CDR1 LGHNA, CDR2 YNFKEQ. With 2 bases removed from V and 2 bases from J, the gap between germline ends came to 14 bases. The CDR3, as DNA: TGTGCCAGCAGCCAACTGGAGGGCGGTATCACAGATACGCAGTATTTT. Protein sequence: CASSQLEGGITDTQYF.

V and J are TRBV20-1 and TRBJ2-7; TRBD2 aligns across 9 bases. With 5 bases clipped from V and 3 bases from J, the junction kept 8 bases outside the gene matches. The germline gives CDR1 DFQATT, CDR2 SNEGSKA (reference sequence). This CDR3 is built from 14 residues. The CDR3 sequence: CSAPRAGGIYEQYF. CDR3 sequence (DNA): TGCAGTGCTCCGCGGGCGGGAGGGATCTACGAGCAGTACTTC.

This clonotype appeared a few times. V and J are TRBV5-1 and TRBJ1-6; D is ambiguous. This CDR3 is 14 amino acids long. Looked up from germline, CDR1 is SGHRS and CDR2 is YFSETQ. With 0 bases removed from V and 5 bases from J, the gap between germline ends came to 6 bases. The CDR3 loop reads CASSLVLDNSPLHF. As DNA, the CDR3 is TGCGCCAGCAGCTTGGTTCTGGATAATTCACCCCTCCACTTT.

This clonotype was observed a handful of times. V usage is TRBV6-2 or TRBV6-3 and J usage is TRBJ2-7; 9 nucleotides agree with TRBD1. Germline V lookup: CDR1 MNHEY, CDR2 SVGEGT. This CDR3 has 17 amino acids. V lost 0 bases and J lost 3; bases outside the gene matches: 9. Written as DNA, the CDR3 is TGTGCCAGCAGTTACTCGGGGACAGGGAAGAGCCTCTACGAGCAGTACTTC. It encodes CASSYSGTGKSLYEQYF.

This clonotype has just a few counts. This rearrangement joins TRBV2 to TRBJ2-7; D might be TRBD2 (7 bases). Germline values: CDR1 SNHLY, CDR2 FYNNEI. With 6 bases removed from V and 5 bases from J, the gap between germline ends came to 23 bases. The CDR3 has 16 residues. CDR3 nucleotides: TGTGCCAGCAGCGAACCCGGAGGATGGGGGGGCGACGAGCAGTACTTC. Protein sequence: CASSEPGGWGGDEQYF. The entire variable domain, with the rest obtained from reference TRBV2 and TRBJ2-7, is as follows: EPEVTQTPSHQVTQMGQEVILRCVPISNHLYFYWYRQILGQKVEFLVSFYNNEISEKSEIFDDQFSVERPDGSNFTLKIRSTKLEDSAMYFCASSEPGGWGGDEQYFGPGTRLTVT.

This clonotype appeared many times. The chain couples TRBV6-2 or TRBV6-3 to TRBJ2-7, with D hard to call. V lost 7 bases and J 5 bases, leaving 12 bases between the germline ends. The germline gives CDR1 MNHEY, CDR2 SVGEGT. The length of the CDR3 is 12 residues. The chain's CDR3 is CASTRVPNEQYF. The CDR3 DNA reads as TGTGCCAGCACTCGGGTCCCAAACGAGCAGTACTTC.

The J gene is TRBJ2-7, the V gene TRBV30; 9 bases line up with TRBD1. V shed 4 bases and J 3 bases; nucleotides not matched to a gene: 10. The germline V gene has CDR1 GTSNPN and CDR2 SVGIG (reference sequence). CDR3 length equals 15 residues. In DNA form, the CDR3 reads TGTGCCTGGACCGGGATCGGACAGGGGAACTACGAGCAGTACTTC. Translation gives CAWTGIGQGNYEQYF.

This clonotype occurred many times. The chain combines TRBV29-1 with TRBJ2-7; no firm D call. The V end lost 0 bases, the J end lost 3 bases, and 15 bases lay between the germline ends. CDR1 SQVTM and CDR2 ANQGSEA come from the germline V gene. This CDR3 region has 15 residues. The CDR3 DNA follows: TGCAGCGTTGAAGATCGAGAAGGACCACGCTACGAGCAGTACTTC. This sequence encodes CSVEDREGPRYEQYF.